This T cell receptor (beta chain) appears in the sequencing data of a study of shared clonotypes between healthy human individuals. In the study overall: Researchers assigned three CD4 naive, three CD4 memory, two CD8 naive and one CD8 memory plate to each donor. The study, taken as a whole, reports: Rarefaction showed sorted-subset sequencing was incomplete despite large depth.

CD8 cells classed as naive were CD45RO-negative and positively selected for CCR7, excluding terminally differentiated effector memory CD45RA+ cells. Those who donated were healthy HIV-negative adults, with no recent acute infections or vaccinations reported. Data came from immunoSEQ multiplex PCR; TCRdb stores just in-frame clones and leaves some out. The sample holds hundreds of thousands of clones, about 91% seen once. CDR1 is MGHRA, CDR2 YSYEKL, per germline. The ends lost 5 bases at V and 5 bases at J; junction bases unmatched: 7. The CDR3 length is 15 residues. As for this clone: Antigen specificity is unknown.

This clonotype was sampled from a man aged 25 to 45 in good health. Sequences were obtained from naive CD8+ T cells sorted from blood. This chain connects TRBV4-1 to TRBJ2-1, with TRBD2 matching over 9 bases. The CDR3 here is CASSTIGLANNEQFF. The DNA for the CDR3 is TGCGCCAGCAGCACAATAGGACTAGCGAACAATGAGCAGTTCTTC.